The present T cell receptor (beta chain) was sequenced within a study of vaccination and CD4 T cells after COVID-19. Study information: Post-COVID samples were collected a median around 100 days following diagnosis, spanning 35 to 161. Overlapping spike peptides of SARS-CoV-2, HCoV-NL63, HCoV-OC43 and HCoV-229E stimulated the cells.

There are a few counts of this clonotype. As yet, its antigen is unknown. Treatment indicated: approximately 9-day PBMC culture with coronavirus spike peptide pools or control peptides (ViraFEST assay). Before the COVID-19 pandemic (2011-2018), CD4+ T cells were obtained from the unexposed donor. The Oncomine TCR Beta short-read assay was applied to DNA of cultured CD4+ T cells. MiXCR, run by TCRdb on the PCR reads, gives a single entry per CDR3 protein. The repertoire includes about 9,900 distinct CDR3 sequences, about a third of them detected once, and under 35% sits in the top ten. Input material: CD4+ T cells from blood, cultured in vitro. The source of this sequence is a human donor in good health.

For the CDR3, the DNA is TGTGCCAGCAGCATGGACAGGTTTAATCAGCCCCAGCATTTT. Translation: CASSMDRFNQPQHF. The rearrangement joins TRBV6-1 to TRBJ1-5; 7 bases match TRBD1. V shed 6 bases and J 4 bases; nucleotides not matched to a gene: 6. The germline V gene encodes CDR1 MNHNS and CDR2 SASEGT. This CDR3 has 14 residues.